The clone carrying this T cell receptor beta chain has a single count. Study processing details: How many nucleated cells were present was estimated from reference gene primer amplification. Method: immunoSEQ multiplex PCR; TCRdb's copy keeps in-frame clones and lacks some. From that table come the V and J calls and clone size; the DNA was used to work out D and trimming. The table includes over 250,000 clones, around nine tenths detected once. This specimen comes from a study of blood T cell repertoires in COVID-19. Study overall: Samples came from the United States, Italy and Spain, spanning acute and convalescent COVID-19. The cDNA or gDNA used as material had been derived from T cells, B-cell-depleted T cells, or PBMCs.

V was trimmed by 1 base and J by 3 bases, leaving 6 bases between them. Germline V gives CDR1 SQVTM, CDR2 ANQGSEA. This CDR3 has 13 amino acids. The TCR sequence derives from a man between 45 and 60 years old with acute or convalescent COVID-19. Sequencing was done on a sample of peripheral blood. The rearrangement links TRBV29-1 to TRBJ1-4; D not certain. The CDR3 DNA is TGCAGCGTTGAAGGCTCGGCTAATGAAAAACTGTTTTTT. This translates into CSVEGSANEKLFF.